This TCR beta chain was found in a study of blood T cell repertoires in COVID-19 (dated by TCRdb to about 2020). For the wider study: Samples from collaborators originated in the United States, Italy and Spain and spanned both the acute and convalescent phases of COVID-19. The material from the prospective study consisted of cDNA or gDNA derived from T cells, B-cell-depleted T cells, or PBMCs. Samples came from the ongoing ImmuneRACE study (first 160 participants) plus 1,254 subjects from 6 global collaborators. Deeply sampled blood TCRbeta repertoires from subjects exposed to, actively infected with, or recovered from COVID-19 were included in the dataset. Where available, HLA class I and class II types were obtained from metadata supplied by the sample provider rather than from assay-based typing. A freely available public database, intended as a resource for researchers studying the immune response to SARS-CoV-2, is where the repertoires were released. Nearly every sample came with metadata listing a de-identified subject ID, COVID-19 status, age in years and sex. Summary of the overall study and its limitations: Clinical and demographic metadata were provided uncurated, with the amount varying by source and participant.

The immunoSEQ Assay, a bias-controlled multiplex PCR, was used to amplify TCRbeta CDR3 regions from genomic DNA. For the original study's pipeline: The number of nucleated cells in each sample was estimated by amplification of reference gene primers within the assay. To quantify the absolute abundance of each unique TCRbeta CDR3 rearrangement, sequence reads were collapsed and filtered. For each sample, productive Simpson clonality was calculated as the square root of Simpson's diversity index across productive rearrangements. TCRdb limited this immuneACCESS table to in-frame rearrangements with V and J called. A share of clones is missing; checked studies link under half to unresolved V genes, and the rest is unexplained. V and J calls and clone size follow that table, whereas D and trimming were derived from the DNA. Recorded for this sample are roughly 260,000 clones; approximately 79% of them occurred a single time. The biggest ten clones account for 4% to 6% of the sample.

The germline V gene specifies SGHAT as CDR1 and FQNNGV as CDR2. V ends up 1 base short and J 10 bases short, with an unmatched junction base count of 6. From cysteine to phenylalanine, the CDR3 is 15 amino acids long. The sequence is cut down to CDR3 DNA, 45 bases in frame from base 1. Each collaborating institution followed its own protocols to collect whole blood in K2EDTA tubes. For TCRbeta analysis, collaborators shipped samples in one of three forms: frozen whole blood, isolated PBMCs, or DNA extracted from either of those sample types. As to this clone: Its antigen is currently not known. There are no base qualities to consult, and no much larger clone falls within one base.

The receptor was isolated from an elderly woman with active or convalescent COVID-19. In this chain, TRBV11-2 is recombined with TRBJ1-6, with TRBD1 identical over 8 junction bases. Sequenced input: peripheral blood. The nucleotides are TGTGCCAGCAGCTTAGCAGGGGGCGGACGATCACCCCTCCACTTT. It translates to CASSLAGGGRSPLHF.